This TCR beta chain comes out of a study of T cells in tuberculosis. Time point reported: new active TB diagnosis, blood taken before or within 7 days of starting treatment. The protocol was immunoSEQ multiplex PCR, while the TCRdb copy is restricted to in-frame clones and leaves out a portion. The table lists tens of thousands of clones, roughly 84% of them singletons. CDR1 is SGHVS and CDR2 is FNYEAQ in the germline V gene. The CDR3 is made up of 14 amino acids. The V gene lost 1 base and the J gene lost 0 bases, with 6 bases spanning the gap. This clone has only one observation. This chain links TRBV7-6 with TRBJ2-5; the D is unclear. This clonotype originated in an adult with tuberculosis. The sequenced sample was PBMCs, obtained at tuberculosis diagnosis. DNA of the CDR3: TGTGCCAGCAGCTTAGACGAGTACCAAGAGACCCAGTACTTC. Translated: CASSLDEYQETQYF.